This T cell receptor (beta chain) was captured in a study of T cells after yellow fever vaccination. Whole-study context: Preparation of the low-cell-number fractions used SMART-Seq v4 Ultra Low Input.

Trimming cost V 6 bases and J 7 bases, with 22 bases left between them. Germline CDR1 MNHEY, CDR2 SVGAGI. The CDR3 has 16 amino acids. For TCR, cDNA came from 5'RACE template switching, which added a universal primer site and UMIs. TCRdb itself ran the 5' RACE reads through MiXCR, one entry per CDR3 protein. The sample records approximately 250,000 distinct CDR3 sequences, about 5.2% being singletons. This clonotype was seen a few times. Its antigen remains unidentified. Study-level findings and limits: In post-booster samples, most primary-vaccination clones reappeared (about 97% CD4, about 90% CD8). Weaker overall, the secondary response nonetheless peaked faster (day 5 versus 15).

The receptor was isolated from a man aged 18 to 29 who received the YFV17D yellow fever vaccine. The source was CD4+ T cells sorted from PBMCs, collected on the day of the yellow fever booster vaccination. The chain carries TRBV6-5 and TRBJ1-5; D might be TRBD1 (5 bases). The CDR3 reads CASSAVVWGSGQPQHF. CDR3 sequence (DNA): TGTGCCAGCAGCGCCGTCGTCTGGGGGTCTGGGCAGCCCCAGCATTTT.